These T cell receptor beta chains were read from a single sample in a study of blood T cell repertoires in COVID-19. Profiled with immunoSEQ multiplex PCR; TCRdb holds only in-frame clones, not every one. The table lists hundreds of thousands of clones, roughly 90% of them singletons. Sequencing input: peripheral blood. Receptors originate from a woman aged 45-65 years with active or convalescent COVID-19. The CDR3 runs from the conserved cysteine through the conserved F or W. Fields, in order: CDR3 length, J gene, D gene, clone size, V gene, CDR3 protein, CDR3 DNA. The D gene is left open where the match is weak. Part of the rows lack a size; the others show once, few, many or a class for expanded clones.

15	TRBJ2-1	NA	NA	TRBV4-1	CASSFKRSSYNEQFF	TGCGCCAGCAGCTTCAAAAGGAGCTCCTACAATGAGCAGTTCTTC
16	TRBJ2-2	TRBD1	few	TRBV10-1	CASTGTGGKPTGELFF	TGCGCCAGCACCGGGACAGGGGGCAAACCCACCGGGGAGCTGTTTTTT
14	TRBJ1-6	NA	once	TRBV2	CASRVREGNSPLHF	TGTGCCAGCAGAGTCCGGGAGGGGAATTCACCCCTCCACTTT
13	TRBJ1-2	NA	few	TRBV12-3/TRBV12-4	CASTWGRDYGYTF	TGTGCCAGCACTTGGGGCAGGGACTATGGCTACACCTTC
15	TRBJ2-1	TRBD1	NA	TRBV9	CASSPEGAPYNEQFF	TGTGCCAGCAGCCCCGAGGGGGCCCCCTACAATGAGCAGTTCTTC
15	TRBJ2-5	TRBD1	once	TRBV6-5	CASRFGQALGETQYF	TGTGCCAGCAGATTTGGACAGGCCCTTGGGGAGACCCAGTACTTC
14	TRBJ1-5	TRBD1	NA	TRBV19	CASKVTGINQPQHF	TGTGCCAGTAAGGTGACAGGGATCAATCAGCCCCAGCATTTT
16	TRBJ2-3	NA	NA	TRBV10-3	CAISEEASPSTDTQYF	TGTGCCATCAGTGAGGAAGCGTCGCCTAGCACAGATACGCAGTATTTT
13	TRBJ1-5	TRBD1	once	TRBV6-5	CASRDRGEQPQHF	TGTGCCAGCAGGGACAGGGGAGAACAGCCCCAGCATTTT
19	TRBJ1-2	NA	NA	TRBV19	CASSIDIASGRLTNYGYTF	TGTGCCAGTAGTATAGATATCGCATCGGGGAGGCTCACTAACTATGGCTACACCTTC
12	TRBJ2-2	NA	NA	TRBV27	CASGLGSGELFF	TGTGCCAGCGGACTTGGTAGCGGGGAGCTGTTTTTT
14	TRBJ2-7	TRBD1	NA	TRBV28	CASSFTGGSYEQYF	TGTGCCAGCAGTTTCACAGGGGGCTCATACGAGCAGTACTTC
17	TRBJ2-6	TRBD1	once	TRBV7-2	CASSLPQGAPGANVLTF	TGTGCCAGCAGCTTACCACAGGGGGCGCCCGGGGCCAACGTCCTGACTTTC
14	TRBJ2-1	TRBD1	NA	TRBV6-2/TRBV6-3	CASSSRGSYNEQFF	TGTGCCAGCAGTTCCAGGGGGTCCTACAATGAGCAGTTCTTC
14	TRBJ1-2	TRBD1	NA	TRBV19	CASRGQGRILIYTF	TGTGCCAGTAGAGGACAGGGTCGGATCCTCATCTACACCTTC
15	TRBJ1-5	TRBD1	NA	TRBV3-1/TRBV3-2	CASSQGGTVNQPQHF	TGTGCCAGCAGCCAAGGAGGGACAGTAAATCAGCCCCAGCATTTT